One and the same sample provided the 22 T cell receptor beta chains below, sequenced in a study of cytomegalovirus exposure and HLA in healthy donors. The study ran its PCR with 60 Vbeta and 13 Jbeta primers. Assay: immunoSEQ multiplex PCR; the TCRdb copy retains only in-frame clones and omits some. The sample records about 140,000 clones, approximately 82% being singletons. The source material was PBMCs. The receptors originated from a man aged 18-30 years in good health and CMV-seropositive.

The CDR3 region has the DNA TGTGCCAGCAGCGTAGAGCCGGACACCGGGGAGCTGTTTTTT. Translation gives CASSVEPDTGELFF. This chain links TRBV9 with TRBJ2-2; no definite D call. This CDR3 has 14 residues. V was shortened by 0 bases and J by 3 bases, with 6 bases between the two germline ends. Germline values: CDR1 SGDLS, CDR2 YYNGEE.

The chain couples TRBV28 to TRBJ2-2; 8 bases are shared with TRBD2. Losses at the gene ends were 4 bases for V and 3 bases for J; bases not matched to a gene: 7. From germline, CDR1 is MDHEN and CDR2 SYDVKM. The CDR3 has 16 amino acids. The CDR3 sequence is CASSSPGLDDTGELFF. For the CDR3, the DNA is TGTGCCAGCAGTTCCCCGGGACTAGATGACACCGGGGAGCTGTTTTTT.

The V and J genes are TRBV19 and TRBJ2-2; 8 positions agree with TRBD2. The trim removed 2 bases at V and 2 bases at J, leaving 1 base unmatched. This CDR3 region has 15 residues. Germline V gene data show CDR1 as LNHDA and CDR2 as SQIVND (reference sequence). This chain's CDR3 is CASSISGGNTGELFF. CDR3 nucleotides: TGTGCCAGTAGTATAAGCGGGGGTAACACCGGGGAGCTGTTTTTT.

V and J are TRBV30 and TRBJ1-3; no clear D. CDR3 length: 12 residues. The germline V gene encodes CDR1 GTSNPN and CDR2 SVGIG (reference sequence). V shed 4 bases and J shed 7 bases, with 11 bases lying between them. This chain's CDR3 is CAWTPSKNTIYF. The CDR3 DNA reads TGTGCCTGGACCCCATCTAAGAACACCATATATTTT.

This clone has just one count. V usage is TRBV27 and J usage is TRBJ2-7, with D unresolved. This CDR3 has 13 residues. V was shortened by 5 bases and J by 3 bases, with 11 bases between the two germline ends. Germline V gene lookup returns CDR1 MNHEY and CDR2 SMNVEV (reference sequence). CDR3 loop: CASSPTRYYEQYF. CDR3 nucleotides: TGTGCCAGCAGTCCGACACGATACTACGAGCAGTACTTC.

CDR3 DNA sequence: TGTGCCAGCAGCTTAGGAGCGGGAGTCCTTACAGATACGCAGTATTTT. It translates to CASSLGAGVLTDTQYF. The genes are TRBV11-2 and TRBJ2-3; 8 positions agree with TRBD2. The CDR3 runs to 16 residues. J was trimmed by 3 bases and V by 1 base; bases with no gene match: 6. Germline CDR1 SGHAT, CDR2 FQNNGV.

This chain joins TRBV11-3 and TRBJ2-1, with 11 bases fitting TRBD1. Germline CDR1 SGHNT, CDR2 YENEEA. The V gene end was trimmed by 8 bases and the J gene end by 7 bases; junction bases not matched to a gene: 7. The CDR3 covers 14 residues. CDR3 DNA sequence: TGTGCCAGCTCCCGGGACAGGGGGGCGAATGAGCAGTTCTTC. This gives the protein CASSRDRGANEQFF.

The chain joins TRBV4-1 to TRBJ1-4; TRBD1 might be the D (5 bases). The germline V and J ends were trimmed by 1 base and 8 bases, with 14 bases remaining between them. The CDR3 has 15 residues. Looked up from germline, CDR1 is MGHRA and CDR2 is YSYEKL. This chain's CDR3 is CASSQVGGRGEKLFF. The CDR3 DNA sequence: TGCGCCAGCAGCCAAGTGGGGGGTCGGGGGGAAAAACTGTTTTTT.

V gene TRBV6-1 combines with J gene TRBJ2-3, with 15 nucleotides matching TRBD2. The CDR3 is made up of 17 amino acids. Germline-derived CDR1 and CDR2 are MNHNS and SASEGT. V dropped 2 bases and J dropped 6; count of bases not matched to a gene: 6. The CDR3 here is CASSERLGLAGGDTQYF. CDR3 DNA sequence: TGTGCCAGCAGTGAACGCCTGGGACTAGCGGGAGGTGATACGCAGTATTTT.

The chain uses TRBV6-5 and TRBJ2-1; a possible D gene is TRBD2 (5 bases). CDR1 is MNHEY, CDR2 SVGAGI, per germline. The CDR3 contains 12 residues. V shed 5 bases and J shed 8 bases, with 10 bases lying between them. CDR3 coding DNA: TGTGCCAGCAGTAAGAGCGGATATGAGCAGTTCTTC. Its translation is CASSKSGYEQFF.

This clone came up a few times. The chain is built from TRBV11-2 and TRBJ2-5, with a weak D call TRBD1 (5 bases). Looked up from germline, CDR1 is SGHAT and CDR2 is FQNNGV. The V end lost 1 base, the J end lost 7 bases, and 13 bases lay between the germline ends. CDR3 length equals 14 residues. CDR3 coding DNA: TGTGCCAGCAGCTTAGCGACAGTAGGCCGGACCCAGTACTTC. This translates into CASSLATVGRTQYF. The variable domain in full, completed from reference TRBV11-2 and TRBJ2-5, reads EAGVAQSPRYKIIEKRQSVAFWCNPISGHATLYWYQQILGQGPKLLIQFQNNGVVDDSQLPKDRFSAERLKGVDSTLKIQPAKLEDSAVYLCASSLATVGRTQYFGPGTRLLVL.

Only a few counts were recorded for this clone. The chain uses TRBV10-3 and TRBJ2-1; perhaps TRBD2 as D (7 bases). This CDR3 comprises 15 residues. Germline lookup yields CDR1 ENHRY and CDR2 SYGVKD. V lost 6 bases and J 6 bases, leaving 18 bases between the germline ends. CDR3 sequence reads: CAISERGGAGNEQFF. CDR3 nucleotides: TGTGCCATCAGCGAAAGGGGGGGGGCGGGCAATGAGCAGTTCTTC.

The chain links TRBV28 to TRBJ2-7; 10 bases line up with TRBD2. V dropped 7 bases and J dropped 3; count of bases not matched to a gene: 6. Germline V CDR1 and CDR2: MDHEN, SYDVKM. The CDR3 sequence is 14 residues long. The CDR3 DNA follows: TGTGCCAGCATCTCCGGGACTAGCGACTACGAGCAGTACTTC. This translates into CASISGTSDYEQYF.

This chain's CDR3 is CASSLRYSGLAGDGELFF. DNA for the CDR3: TGTGCCAGCAGTCTTAGGTACTCGGGACTAGCGGGAGACGGGGAGCTGTTTTTT. The J gene is TRBJ2-2, the V gene TRBV4-2; 14 bases fit TRBD2. The germline gives CDR1 LGHNA, CDR2 YNFKEQ. V lost 6 bases to trimming and J lost 7 bases; unmatched junction nucleotides: 13. CDR3 length: 18 residues.

This chain connects TRBV28 to TRBJ1-2; no clear D gene. CDR1 and CDR2 from the germline V gene are MDHEN and SYDVKM. This CDR3 is built from 14 residues. V was clipped by 6 bases and J by 8 bases, with 19 bases between them. CDR3 loop: CASSPSFGVAGYTF. As DNA, the CDR3 is TGTGCCAGCAGCCCTTCCTTCGGGGTCGCGGGCTACACCTTC.

This clone has a handful of counts. CDR3 nucleotide sequence: TGTGCCAGCAGCTCACAGGGAGAGGGGCTTGGGAACACTGAAGCTTTCTTT. It specifies CASSSQGEGLGNTEAFF. The chain uses TRBV5-5 and TRBJ1-1; D may be TRBD1 (6 bases). CDR3 length: 17 residues. CDR1 and CDR2 from the germline V gene are SGHKS and YYEKEE (reference sequence). Trimming shortened V by 3 bases and J by 1 base, and 19 bases separated the two germline ends.

The chain uses TRBV29-1 and TRBJ1-2; 8 bases match TRBD1. The CDR3 is 12 amino acids. J lost 2 bases, V lost 5 bases, and 1 base had no gene match. Per germline, CDR1 SQVTM and CDR2 ANQGSEA. CDR3 sequence: CSVRQGNYGYTF. CDR3 in DNA: TGCAGCGTTCGACAGGGGAACTATGGCTACACCTTC.

In DNA form, the CDR3 reads TGTGCCAGCAGCCAAGATGTCGGGACAGGGCAATATAGCAATCAGCCCCAGCATTTT. It codes for CASSQDVGTGQYSNQPQHF. This chain uses TRBV4-2 with TRBJ1-5, with TRBD1 matching over 9 bases. The V gene end was trimmed by 0 bases and the J gene end by 0 bases; junction bases not matched to a gene: 9. The CDR3 is 19 residues long. Germline-derived CDR1 and CDR2 are LGHNA and YNFKEQ.

The chain couples TRBV27 to TRBJ2-5; D is undetermined. CDR3 length equals 13 residues. The germline V and J ends were trimmed by 3 bases and 7 bases, with 12 bases remaining between them. The germline V gene has CDR1 MNHEY and CDR2 SMNVEV (reference sequence). The CDR3 DNA is TGTGCCAGCAGTTTCGACCTGCGAGGGACCCAGTACTTC. Its protein product is CASSFDLRGTQYF.

The chain has TRBV5-1 and TRBJ2-7; TRBD1 aligns across 7 bases. The V gene's germline CDR1 is SGHRS and CDR2 YFSETQ. The V segment lost 4 bases and the J segment 3 bases; nucleotides outside the gene matches: 7. The CDR3 runs 14 residues. CDR3: CASSPGQPSYEQYF. CDR3 nucleotide sequence: TGCGCCAGCAGCCCGGGACAGCCTAGCTACGAGCAGTACTTC.

J is TRBJ2-7 and V is TRBV10-3, with TRBD2 matching over 9 bases. The CDR3 loop spans 15 amino acids. The V and J ends lost 11 bases and 4 bases, in that order; junction bases with no gene match: 15. Germline V gene data show CDR1 as ENHRY and CDR2 as SYGVKD. The CDR3 sequence: CASLRDSGSMYEQYF. DNA for the CDR3: TGTGCCTCCTTAAGGGATAGCGGGAGTATGTACGAGCAGTACTTC.

The rearrangement joins TRBV27 to TRBJ2-7; D might be TRBD1 (5 bases). In germline, CDR1 is MNHEY, CDR2 SMNVEV (reference sequence). There are 11 residues in the CDR3. The germline V and J ends were trimmed by 11 bases and 3 bases, with 11 bases remaining between them. The CDR3 DNA is TGTGCCGCAGGGCGGAACTACGAGCAGTACTTC. Residues: CAAGRNYEQYF.